The present TCR beta chain was sequenced within a study of blood T cells in healthy people across ages. The authors isolated at least 6 million PBMCs per sample. Ten or more counts support this clonotype. It was with a sample-barcoded 5' primer and a J-beta primer mix that a second PCR of roughly 7 to 11 cycles was run. TCRdb re-analysed the 5' RACE reads in MiXCR, keeping a single row per CDR3 protein. This table holds 1 million or so distinct CDR3 sequences, roughly 24% found once. These same records also appear under a second study, on T cells of mothers and their children.

Sequencing was performed on blood. The clonotype comes from a girl aged 2 to 9 in good health.

The CDR3 nucleotides read TGTGCCAGCAGTTACGACAGTCGGTATACTGAAGCTTTCTTT. It yields the protein CASSYDSRYTEAFF. The V call is TRBV6-2 or TRBV6-3, the J call TRBJ1-1, with D possibly TRBD1 on 5 matching bases. Germline V CDR1 and CDR2: MNHEY, SVGEGT. The CDR3 spans 14 residues. The V gene lost 2 bases and the J gene lost 5 bases, with 12 bases spanning the gap.